The 18 T cell receptor beta chains given below trace back to one sample, sequenced in a study of blood T cell repertoires in COVID-19. Clones were sequenced by immunoSEQ multiplex PCR, and TCRdb holds only the in-frame ones, with some missing. The sample has about 210,000 clones, about nine tenths seen once. Input material: peripheral blood. The receptors were sampled from a man between 65 and 85 years old with acute or convalescent COVID-19.

V usage is TRBV24-1 and J usage is TRBJ2-3, with 10 bases lining up with TRBD1. Trimming removed 3 bases from V and 3 bases from J; junction bases left unmatched: 11. Germline V CDR1 and CDR2: KGHDR, SFDVKD. This CDR3 contains 18 residues. The CDR3: CATSDGPGQGFGTDTQYF. The CDR3, as DNA: TGTGCCACCAGTGATGGGCCGGGACAGGGGTTTGGTACAGATACGCAGTATTTT.

This clone showed up just once. This chain joins TRBV9 and TRBJ1-3, with D unclear. The CDR3 sequence is 15 residues long. Trimming left V 0 bases short and J 3 bases short, with 10 bases between. Germline CDR1 and CDR2: SGDLS and YYNGEE. The CDR3 loop reads CASSVERVFGNTIYF. CDR3 in DNA: TGTGCCAGCAGCGTAGAACGGGTTTTTGGAAACACCATATATTTT.

V is TRBV2 and J is TRBJ2-7; perhaps TRBD1 as D (6 bases). From germline, CDR1 is SNHLY and CDR2 FYNNEI. Trimming pared 6 bases from V and 3 bases from J, leaving 9 bases between. CDR3 length: 12 amino acids. The CDR3, as DNA: TGTGCCAGCAGATTAGGGGGCTACGAGCAGTACTTC. Its translation: CASRLGGYEQYF.

This clone was detected only once. One end of the junction does not line up with germline, which may come from a read error. The chain recombines TRBV7-7 with TRBJ2-3; 8 bases are a match to TRBD2. CDR1 SSHAT and CDR2 FNYEAQ come from the germline V gene (reference sequence). This CDR3 comprises 16 residues. CDR3 protein: CASSPGIAGSADTQYF. The DNA for the CDR3 is TGTGCTAGCAGCCCAGGGATAGCGGGAAGCGCAGATACGCAGTATTTT.

This clone was recorded once. This chain connects TRBV19 to TRBJ1-1; TRBD1 might be the D (5 bases). This CDR3 is built from 11 residues. With 6 bases removed from V and 5 bases from J, the gap between germline ends came to 7 bases. Germline CDR1 is LNHDA and CDR2 is SQIVND (reference sequence). CDR3 sequence reads: CASRRGTEAFF. In nucleotides, the CDR3 is TGTGCCAGTAGGCGGGGGACTGAAGCTTTCTTT.

V usage is TRBV30 and J usage is TRBJ2-2; 10 nucleotides match TRBD2. The V gene's germline CDR1 is GTSNPN and CDR2 SVGIG (reference sequence). Losses at the gene ends were 4 bases for V and 5 bases for J; bases not matched to a gene: 4. This CDR3 is built from 14 residues. CDR3 loop: CAWMVLAGTGELFF. CDR3 DNA sequence: TGTGCCTGGATGGTACTAGCGGGAACCGGGGAGCTGTTTTTT.

The chain is built from TRBV18 and TRBJ2-5; 12 positions agree with TRBD2. J gave up 2 bases and V 6 bases, and 1 base lay outside the gene matches. Germline V lookup: CDR1 KGHSH, CDR2 LQKENI. The CDR3 is 14 amino acids. DNA for the CDR3: TGTGCCAGCTCGACTAGCGGGGGACAAGAGACCCAGTACTTC. Encoded protein: CASSTSGGQETQYF. The complete variable domain, with remaining parts taken from reference TRBV18 and TRBJ2-5, reads NAGVMQNPRHLVRRRGQEARLRCSPMKGHSHVYWYRQLPEEGLKFMVYLQKENIIDESGMPKERFSAEFPKEGPSILRIQQVVRGDSAAYFCASSTSGGQETQYFGPGTRLLVL.

DNA of the CDR3: TGTGCCACCAGTGAGGCCGGGACAGGGAGTAACTATGAGCAGTTCTTC. Translated: CATSEAGTGSNYEQFF. J is TRBJ2-1 and V is TRBV24-1; TRBD1 agrees at 9 bases. The J segment lost 8 bases and the V segment lost 4 bases, leaving 11 bases of the junction unmatched. From germline, CDR1 is KGHDR and CDR2 SFDVKD. The CDR3 is made up of 16 amino acids.

This clone was found a few times. The chain joins TRBV7-2 to TRBJ2-3, with 8 nucleotides matching TRBD2. J gave up 4 bases and V 1 base, and 13 bases lay outside the gene matches. CDR1 SGHTA and CDR2 FQGNSA come from the germline V gene. CDR3 size: 18 residues. In DNA, the CDR3 is TGTGCCAGCAGCTTAGGTGCTTGGACGGGAGGGCTGGCAGATACGCAGTATTTT. This translates into CASSLGAWTGGLADTQYF.

The J gene is TRBJ2-7, the V gene TRBV2, with 10 bases fitting TRBD1. There are 13 residues in the CDR3. CDR1 SNHLY and CDR2 FYNNEI come from the germline V gene. Unmatched junction bases numbered 4, after V lost 8 bases and J lost 3 bases. This CDR3 reads CASFRDRGYEQYF. CDR3 DNA sequence: TGTGCCAGCTTCCGGGACAGGGGCTACGAGCAGTACTTC.

In DNA form, the CDR3 reads TGTGCCAGCAGCCAAGTCTCTACCGGAAACACCATATATTTT. Amino acids: CASSQVSTGNTIYF. This chain links TRBV3-1 (or the pseudogene TRBV3-2) with TRBJ1-3, with D uncertain. The V and J ends lost 1 base and 4 bases respectively, with 8 bases between them. CDR3 length: 14 residues. From germline, CDR1 is LGHDT and CDR2 YNNKEL (reference sequence).

The chain recombines TRBV5-1 with TRBJ2-7, with D possibly TRBD2 on 5 matching bases. The CDR3 consists of 16 residues. Trimming removed 4 bases from V and 3 bases from J, with 20 bases in between. Per the germline V gene, CDR1 is SGHRS and CDR2 is YFSETQ. The CDR3 DNA reads as TGCGCCAGCAGCCGAGGGAAACAAGAAAAACACTACGAGCAGTACTTC. Its translation: CASSRGKQEKHYEQYF.

The sample holds one count of this clone. The genes are TRBV4-2 and TRBJ2-3; weak D call: TRBD1 (5 bases). Germline CDR1 and CDR2: LGHNA and YNFKEQ. The ends were cut back, 4 bases at V and 4 bases at J, with 12 bases in the middle. This CDR3 region has 14 residues. CDR3 DNA sequence: TGTGCCAGCAGCCGATGGGGCCCGTCAGATACGCAGTATTTT. This translates into CASSRWGPSDTQYF.

The V and J genes are TRBV28 and TRBJ2-4; 7 nucleotides agree with TRBD1. With 6 bases clipped from V and 5 bases from J, the junction kept 7 bases outside the gene matches. The CDR3 runs 14 residues. Germline-derived CDR1 and CDR2 are MDHEN and SYDVKM. DNA of the CDR3: TGTGCCAGCAGCCCTATCGACAGGGAAAACATTCAGTACTTC. This gives the protein CASSPIDRENIQYF.

This clone was picked up many times. This chain links TRBV5-5 with TRBJ2-1; a weak D match, TRBD2 (6 bases). Germline assignment: CDR1 SGHKS and CDR2 YYEKEE (reference sequence). V was clipped by 4 bases and J by 8 bases, with 13 bases between them. The CDR3 loop spans 13 amino acids. The CDR3 coding sequence is TGTGCCAGCAGCCGTCTGTCGGGGGATGAGCAGTTCTTC. Its translation is CASSRLSGDEQFF. Using reference TRBV5-5 and TRBJ2-1 for the parts outside the CDR3, the full variable domain is DAGVTQSPTHLIKTRGQQVTLRCSPISGHKSVSWYQQVLGQGPQFIFQYYEKEERGRGNFPDRFSARQFPNYSSELNVNALLLGDSALYLCASSRLSGDEQFFGPGTRLTVL.

Details on this clone: The sample holds other DNA sequences that translate to the same CDR3. V and J are TRBV7-2 and TRBJ2-7; the match to TRBD2 covers 11 bases. The CDR3 has 15 amino acids. Germline lookup yields CDR1 SGHTA and CDR2 FQGNSA. The V segment lost 0 bases and the J segment 3 bases; nucleotides outside the gene matches: 1. CDR3 coding DNA: TGTGCCAGCAGCTTAGCAACTAGCGGGAGCTACGAGCAGTACTTC. It codes for CASSLATSGSYEQYF. The variable domain in full, with the rest retrieved from reference TRBV7-2 and TRBJ2-7, is GAGVSQSPSNKVTEKGKDVELRCDPISGHTALYWYRQSLGQGLEFLIYFQGNSAPDKSGLPSDRFSAERTGGSVSTLTIQRTQQEDSAVYLCASSLATSGSYEQYFGPGTRLTVT.

The chain couples TRBV28 to TRBJ2-7; D is undetermined. This CDR3 has 12 amino acids. V was pared by 6 bases and J by 3 bases, with 9 bases between. Germline values: CDR1 MDHEN, CDR2 SYDVKM. The DNA of the CDR3 is TGTGCCAGCAGCAAGAAGCGCTACGAGCAGTACTTC. Translated: CASSKKRYEQYF. The full variable domain, its missing parts supplied by reference TRBV28 and TRBJ2-7, is DVKVTQSSRYLVKRTGEKVFLECVQDMDHENMFWYRQDPGLGLRLIYFSYDVKMKEKGDIPEGYSVSREKKERFSLILESASTNQTSMYLCASSKKRYEQYFGPGTRLTVT.

J is TRBJ1-1 and V is TRBV10-3; D remains ambiguous. CDR3 length equals 13 residues. V was trimmed by 7 bases and J by 1 base, leaving 10 bases between them. Germline CDR1 and CDR2: ENHRY and SYGVKD. The chain's CDR3 is CAITLEANTEAFF. The CDR3 DNA reads TGTGCCATCACCTTGGAGGCGAACACTGAAGCTTTCTTT.